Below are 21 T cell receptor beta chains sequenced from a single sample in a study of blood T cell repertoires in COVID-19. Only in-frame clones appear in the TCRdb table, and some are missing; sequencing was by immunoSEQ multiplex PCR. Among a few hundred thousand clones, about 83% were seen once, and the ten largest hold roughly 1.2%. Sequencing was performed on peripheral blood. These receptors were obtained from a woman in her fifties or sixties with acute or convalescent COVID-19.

The CDR3 sequence: CASNQQGIAEAFF. DNA of the CDR3: TGTGCCAGCAACCAACAGGGTATTGCCGAAGCTTTCTTT. The gene calls are TRBV2 and TRBJ1-1, with a tentative D call TRBD1 (6 bases). Looked up from germline, CDR1 is SNHLY and CDR2 is FYNNEI. CDR3 length: 13 residues. Between the trimmed V and J ends, which lost 7 bases and 8 bases, there was a span of 17 bases. The full variable domain, completed using reference TRBV2 and TRBJ1-1, is EPEVTQTPSHQVTQMGQEVILRCVPISNHLYFYWYRQILGQKVEFLVSFYNNEISEKSEIFDDQFSVERPDGSNFTLKIRSTKLEDSAMYFCASNQQGIAEAFFGQGTRLTVV.

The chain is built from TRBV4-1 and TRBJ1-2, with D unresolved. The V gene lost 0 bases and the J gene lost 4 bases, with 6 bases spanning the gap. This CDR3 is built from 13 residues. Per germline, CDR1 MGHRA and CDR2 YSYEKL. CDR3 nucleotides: TGCGCCAGCAGCCAAGATTCAGTCTATGGCTACACCTTC. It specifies CASSQDSVYGYTF.

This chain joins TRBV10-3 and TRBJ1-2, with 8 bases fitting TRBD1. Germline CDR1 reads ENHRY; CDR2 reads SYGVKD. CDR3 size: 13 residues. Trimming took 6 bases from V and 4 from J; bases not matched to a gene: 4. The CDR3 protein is CAIRSGGPYGYTF. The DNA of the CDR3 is TGTGCCATCAGGTCAGGGGGCCCCTATGGCTACACCTTC.

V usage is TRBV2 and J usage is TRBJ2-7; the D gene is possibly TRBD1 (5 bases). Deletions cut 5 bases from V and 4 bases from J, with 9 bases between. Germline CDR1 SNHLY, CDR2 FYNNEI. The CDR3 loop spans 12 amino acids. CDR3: CASSYDRYEQYV. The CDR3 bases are TGTGCCAGCAGTTATGACAGATACGAGCAGTACGTC.

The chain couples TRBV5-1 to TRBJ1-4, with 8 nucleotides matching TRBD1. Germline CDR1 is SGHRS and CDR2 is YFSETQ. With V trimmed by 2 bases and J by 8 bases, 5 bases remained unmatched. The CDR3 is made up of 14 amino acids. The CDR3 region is CASSLDRGGEKLFF. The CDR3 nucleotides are TGCGCCAGCAGCTTAGACAGGGGAGGAGAAAAACTGTTTTTT. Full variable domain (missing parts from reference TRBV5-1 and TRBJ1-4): KAGVTQTPRYLIKTRGQQVTLSCSPISGHRSVSWYQQTPGQGLQFLFEYFSETQRNKGNFPGRFSGRQFSNSRSEMNVSTLELGDSALYLCASSLDRGGEKLFFGSGTQLSVL.

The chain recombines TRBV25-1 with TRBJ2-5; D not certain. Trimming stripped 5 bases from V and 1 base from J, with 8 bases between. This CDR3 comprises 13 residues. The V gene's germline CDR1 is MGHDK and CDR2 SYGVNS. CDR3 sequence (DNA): TGTGCCAGCAGTCAGATTACCCAAGAGACCCAGTACTTC. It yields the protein CASSQITQETQYF. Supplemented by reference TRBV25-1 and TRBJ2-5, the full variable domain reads EADIYQTPRYLVIGTGKKITLECSQTMGHDKMYWYQQDPGMELHLIHYSYGVNSTEKGDLSSESTVSRIRTEHFPLTLESARPSHTSQYLCASSQITQETQYFGPGTRLLVL.

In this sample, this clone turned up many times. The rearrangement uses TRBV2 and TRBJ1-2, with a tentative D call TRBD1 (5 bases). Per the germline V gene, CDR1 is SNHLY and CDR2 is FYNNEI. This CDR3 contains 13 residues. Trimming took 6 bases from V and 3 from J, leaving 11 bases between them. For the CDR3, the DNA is TGTGCCAGCAGGGGCCCGGGGGACTATGGCTACACCTTC. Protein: CASRGPGDYGYTF.

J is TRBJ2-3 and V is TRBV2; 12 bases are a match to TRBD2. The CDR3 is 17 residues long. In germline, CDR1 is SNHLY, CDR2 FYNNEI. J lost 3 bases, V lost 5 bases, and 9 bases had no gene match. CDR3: CASSRWTSGKETDTQYF. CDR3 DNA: TGTGCCAGCAGTCGCTGGACTAGCGGGAAGGAAACAGATACGCAGTATTTT. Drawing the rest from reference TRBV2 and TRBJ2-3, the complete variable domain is EPEVTQTPSHQVTQMGQEVILRCVPISNHLYFYWYRQILGQKVEFLVSFYNNEISEKSEIFDDQFSVERPDGSNFTLKIRSTKLEDSAMYFCASSRWTSGKETDTQYFGPGTRLTVL.

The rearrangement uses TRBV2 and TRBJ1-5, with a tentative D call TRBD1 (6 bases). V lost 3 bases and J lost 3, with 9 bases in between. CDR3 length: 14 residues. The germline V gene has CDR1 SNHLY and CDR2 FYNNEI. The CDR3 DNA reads TGTGCCAGCAGTGATACAGGGTCCAATCAGCCCCAGCATTTT. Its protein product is CASSDTGSNQPQHF.

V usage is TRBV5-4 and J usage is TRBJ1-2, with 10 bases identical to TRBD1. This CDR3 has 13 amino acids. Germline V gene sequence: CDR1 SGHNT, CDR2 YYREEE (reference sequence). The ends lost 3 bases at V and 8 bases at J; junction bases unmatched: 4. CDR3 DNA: TGTGCCAGCAGCTCAGGGACAGGGGTCGGCTACACCTTC. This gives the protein CASSSGTGVGYTF.

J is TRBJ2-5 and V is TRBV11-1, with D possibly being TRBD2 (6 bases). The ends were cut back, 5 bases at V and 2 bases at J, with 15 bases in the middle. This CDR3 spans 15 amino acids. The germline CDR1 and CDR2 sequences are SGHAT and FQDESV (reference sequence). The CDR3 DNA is TGTGCCAGCAGCCCCTGGCATAGCGGACAAGAGACCCAGTACTTC. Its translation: CASSPWHSGQETQYF.

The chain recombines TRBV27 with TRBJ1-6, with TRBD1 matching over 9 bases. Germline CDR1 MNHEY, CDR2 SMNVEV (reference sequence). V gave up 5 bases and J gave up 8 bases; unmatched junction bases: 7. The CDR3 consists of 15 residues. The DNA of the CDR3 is TGTGCCAGCAGTCCCTCGACAGGGGGTTATTCACCCCTCCACTTT. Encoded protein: CASSPSTGGYSPLHF.

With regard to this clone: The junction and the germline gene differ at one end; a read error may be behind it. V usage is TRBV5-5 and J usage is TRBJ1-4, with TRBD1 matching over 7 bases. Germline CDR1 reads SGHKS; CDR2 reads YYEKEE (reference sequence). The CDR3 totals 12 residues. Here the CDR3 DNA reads TGTGCCAGCAGCTTGTCGCTTACGGGACAGCTTTTT. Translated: CASSLSLTGQLF.

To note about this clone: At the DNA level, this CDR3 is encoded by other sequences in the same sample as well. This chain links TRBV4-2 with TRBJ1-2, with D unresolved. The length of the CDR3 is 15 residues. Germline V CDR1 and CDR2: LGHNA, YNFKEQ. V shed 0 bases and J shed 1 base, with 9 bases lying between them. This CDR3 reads CASSQDVGGNYGYTF. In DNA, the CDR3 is TGTGCCAGCAGCCAAGATGTCGGCGGTAACTATGGCTACACCTTC.

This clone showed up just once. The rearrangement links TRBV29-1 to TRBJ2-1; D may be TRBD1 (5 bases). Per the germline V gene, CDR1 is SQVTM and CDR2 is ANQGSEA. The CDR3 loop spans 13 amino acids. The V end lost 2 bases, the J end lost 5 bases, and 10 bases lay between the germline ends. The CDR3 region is CSVEWAGNNEQFF. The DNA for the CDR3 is TGCAGCGTTGAATGGGCAGGGAACAATGAGCAGTTCTTC.

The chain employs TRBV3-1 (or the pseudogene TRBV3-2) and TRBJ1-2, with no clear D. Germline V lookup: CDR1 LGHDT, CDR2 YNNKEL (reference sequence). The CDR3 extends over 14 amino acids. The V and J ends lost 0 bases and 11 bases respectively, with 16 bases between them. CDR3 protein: CASSQDPGRVRYTF. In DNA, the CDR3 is TGTGCCAGCAGCCAAGATCCTGGGCGGGTTAGATACACCTTC.

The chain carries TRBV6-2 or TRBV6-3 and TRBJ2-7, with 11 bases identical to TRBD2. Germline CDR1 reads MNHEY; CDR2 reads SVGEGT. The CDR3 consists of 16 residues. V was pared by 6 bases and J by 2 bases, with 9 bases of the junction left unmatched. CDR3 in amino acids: CASSHSGTSGTYEQYF. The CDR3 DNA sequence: TGTGCCAGCAGCCATAGCGGGACTAGCGGAACCTACGAGCAGTACTTC.

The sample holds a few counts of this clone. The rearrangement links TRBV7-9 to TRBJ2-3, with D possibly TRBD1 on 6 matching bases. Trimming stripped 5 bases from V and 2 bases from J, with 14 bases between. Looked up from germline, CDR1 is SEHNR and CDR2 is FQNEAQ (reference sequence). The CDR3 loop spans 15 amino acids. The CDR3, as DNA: TGTGCCAGCAGCCCGAAAGACAGGATCACAGATACGCAGTATTTT. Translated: CASSPKDRITDTQYF.

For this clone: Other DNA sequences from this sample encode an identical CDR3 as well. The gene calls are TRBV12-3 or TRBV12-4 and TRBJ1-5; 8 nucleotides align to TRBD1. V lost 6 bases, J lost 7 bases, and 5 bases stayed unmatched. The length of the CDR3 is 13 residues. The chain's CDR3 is CASSLQGDQPQHF. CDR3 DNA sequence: TGTGCCAGCAGCCTACAGGGGGACCAGCCCCAGCATTTT.

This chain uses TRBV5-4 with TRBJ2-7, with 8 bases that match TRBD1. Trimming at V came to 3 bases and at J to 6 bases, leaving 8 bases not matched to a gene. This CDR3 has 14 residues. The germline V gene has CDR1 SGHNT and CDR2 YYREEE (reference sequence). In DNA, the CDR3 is TGTGCCAGCAGCTCGGGACAGGCCTGGTCCGAGCAGTACTTC. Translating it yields CASSSGQAWSEQYF.

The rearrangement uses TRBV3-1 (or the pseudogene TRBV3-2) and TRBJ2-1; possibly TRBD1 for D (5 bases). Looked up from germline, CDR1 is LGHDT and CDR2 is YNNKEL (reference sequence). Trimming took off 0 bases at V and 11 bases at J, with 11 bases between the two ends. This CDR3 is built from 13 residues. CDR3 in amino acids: CASSQDDRDQQFF. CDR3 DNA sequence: TGTGCCAGCAGCCAAGATGACAGAGACCAGCAGTTCTTC.